This TCR beta chain was obtained from a study of OX40 agonist ivuxolimab in advanced cancers. Study results and caveats: Clonal expansion in partial responders at 0.1-3.0 mg/kg ranked among the lowest.

The sample holds one count of this clone. Its antigen remains unknown. Clones were sequenced by immunoSEQ multiplex PCR, and TCRdb holds only the in-frame ones, with some missing. This sample yields 74,000 or so clones, of which about 89% are seen a single time; about 2.1% belongs to the top ten. The CDR3 runs 13 residues. Germline loops: CDR1 MNHEY, CDR2 SVGAGI. Trimming pared 6 bases from V and 8 bases from J, leaving 15 bases between. The sequences come from CD4+ or CD8+ T cells sorted from blood, collected in a trial of the OX40 agonist ivuxolimab. The receptor was isolated from an adult with an advanced solid tumor such as melanoma, head and neck, liver or kidney cancer. V is TRBV6-5 and J is TRBJ2-3, with a possible D match to TRBD2 (6 bases). The CDR3 here is CASSSSRRGTQYF. CDR3 in DNA: TGTGCCAGCAGCTCTTCAAGGCGGGGTACGCAGTATTTT.